The rows below give T cell receptor beta chains drawn from one sample of a study of blood T cell repertoires in COVID-19. Sequencing used immunoSEQ multiplex PCR; TCRdb keeps in-frame clones, though not all of them. The table lists tens of thousands of clones, around 85% of them singletons, with more than 2.5% in the top ten. Sequenced: peripheral blood. The origin of the receptors is a man aged 50 or older with acute or convalescent COVID-19. The CDR3 runs from the conserved cysteine through the conserved F or W. The D gene is left open where the match is weak. Some rows mark clone size as missing; the rest say once, few, many or name a class of expanded clone.

V gene: TRBV7-6
J gene: TRBJ2-6
D gene: TRBD1
clone size: .
CDR3 DNA: TGTGCCAGCAGCTTAGGGGACAGCAGCAACGCGATCTCTGGGGCCAACGTCCTGACTTTC
CDR3 protein: CASSLGDSSNAISGANVLTF

V gene: TRBV7-9
J gene: TRBJ1-1
D gene: .
clone size: once
CDR3 DNA: TGTGCCAGCAGCAGGCGGGGCGCCGGGCGGGCCACTGAAGCTTTCTTT
CDR3 protein: CASSRRGAGRATEAFF

V gene: TRBV5-1
J gene: TRBJ2-7
D gene: TRBD2
clone size: .
CDR3 DNA: TGCGCCAGCAGCTCGTTAGCGGGGAGCTCCTACGAGCAGTACTTC
CDR3 protein: CASSSLAGSSYEQYF

V gene: TRBV4-1
J gene: TRBJ1-5
D gene: .
clone size: .
CDR3 DNA: TGCGCCAGCAGCCAAATGGGGGCGATCAATCAGCCCCAGCATTTT
CDR3 protein: CASSQMGAINQPQHF

V gene: TRBV5-5
J gene: TRBJ2-7
D gene: .
clone size: .
CDR3 DNA: TGTGCCAGCAGCTTATCTCCGACTACGGACTACGAGCAGTACTTC
CDR3 protein: CASSLSPTTDYEQYF

V gene: TRBV5-1
J gene: TRBJ2-2
D gene: TRBD1
clone size: .
CDR3 DNA: TGCGCCAGCAGCGAGGGGGCGCCGAACACCGGGGAGCTGTTTTTT
CDR3 protein: CASSEGAPNTGELFF

V gene: TRBV6-5
J gene: TRBJ2-6
D gene: .
clone size: .
CDR3 DNA: TGTGCCAGCAGGGTCGGGAACTCTGGGGCCAACGTCCTGACTTTC
CDR3 protein: CASRVGNSGANVLTF

V gene: TRBV28
J gene: TRBJ1-6
D gene: TRBD1
clone size: .
CDR3 DNA: TGTGCCAGCTTCCCGCGCCGGACAGGCTGGCGATATAATTCACCCCTCCACTTT
CDR3 protein: CASFPRRTGWRYNSPLHF

V gene: TRBV30
J gene: TRBJ2-7
D gene: TRBD1
clone size: medium-sized
CDR3 DNA: TGTGCCTGGACCCCCGGGACAGGGGGGTACGAGCAGTACTTC
CDR3 protein: CAWTPGTGGYEQYF

V gene: TRBV6-5
J gene: TRBJ1-3
D gene: .
clone size: .
CDR3 DNA: TGTGCCAGCAGTTACTCGAACAGGGACAACACCATATATTTT
CDR3 protein: CASSYSNRDNTIYF

V gene: TRBV11-3
J gene: TRBJ2-1
D gene: TRBD2
clone size: .
CDR3 DNA: TGTGCCAGCAGCTGGGGGACTAGCGGGAGTAAGGGGGCCTACAATGAGCAGTTCTTC
CDR3 protein: CASSWGTSGSKGAYNEQFF

V gene: TRBV11-2
J gene: TRBJ1-3
D gene: TRBD1
clone size: .
CDR3 DNA: TGTGCCAGCAGCTTAGTTCCGGGACAGGGTGGAAACACCATATATTTT
CDR3 protein: CASSLVPGQGGNTIYF

V gene: TRBV25-1
J gene: TRBJ2-2
D gene: TRBD1
clone size: .
CDR3 DNA: TGTGCCAGCAGAATAGGACAGGGGGCTTCCACCGGGGAGCTGTTTTTT
CDR3 protein: CASRIGQGASTGELFF

V gene: TRBV21-1
J gene: TRBJ1-1
D gene: .
clone size: medium-sized
CDR3 DNA: TGTGCCAGCAGCAAAGCGCTAATGGGACAGGAGAACACTGAAGCTTTCTTT
CDR3 protein: CASSKALMGQENTEAFF

V gene: TRBV5-5
J gene: TRBJ2-2
D gene: .
clone size: .
CDR3 DNA: TGTGCCAGCAGCTTTGGCCTGGCGAACACCGGGGAGCTGTTTTTT
CDR3 protein: CASSFGLANTGELFF

V gene: TRBV10-1
J gene: TRBJ2-3
D gene: TRBD1
clone size: .
CDR3 DNA: TGCGCCAGCAGTGAAAGGACAGGGGACGATACGCAGTATTTT
CDR3 protein: CASSERTGDDTQYF

V gene: TRBV5-6
J gene: TRBJ2-5
D gene: TRBD2
clone size: .
CDR3 DNA: TGTGCCAGCAGCTTGAGGCTAGCGGGGGGACCGCTCCAAGAGACCCAGTACTTC
CDR3 protein: CASSLRLAGGPLQETQYF

V gene: TRBV3-1/TRBV3-2
J gene: TRBJ1-1
D gene: TRBD1
clone size: .
CDR3 DNA: TGTGCCAGCAGCCTCGGGACAGGGGACCACACTGAAGCTTTCTTT
CDR3 protein: CASSLGTGDHTEAFF

V gene: TRBV2
J gene: TRBJ2-1
D gene: TRBD2
clone size: .
CDR3 DNA: TGTGCCAGCGTACCGGGACTAGCTACCTATGAGCAGTTCTTC
CDR3 protein: CASVPGLATYEQFF

V gene: TRBV13
J gene: TRBJ1-4
D gene: .
clone size: .
CDR3 DNA: TGTGCCAGCAGCTTGGGCCAGGGAAATGAAAAACTGTTTTTT
CDR3 protein: CASSLGQGNEKLFF

V gene: TRBV16
J gene: TRBJ1-2
D gene: .
clone size: .
CDR3 DNA: TGTGCCAGCAGCCCTCCGACAGGCCCTAACTATGGCTACACCTTC
CDR3 protein: CASSPPTGPNYGYTF

V gene: TRBV6-5
J gene: TRBJ2-7
D gene: TRBD1
clone size: .
CDR3 DNA: TGTGCCAGCAGTTACGGGACAGGGGTTTCCTACGAGCAGTACTTC
CDR3 protein: CASSYGTGVSYEQYF

V gene: TRBV5-4
J gene: TRBJ1-4
D gene: .
clone size: .
CDR3 DNA: TGTGCCAGCGGGCAGGGGCTTAATGAAAAACTGTTTTTT
CDR3 protein: CASGQGLNEKLFF

V gene: TRBV5-1
J gene: TRBJ1-1
D gene: TRBD1
clone size: .
CDR3 DNA: TGCGCCAGCAGCGCTGGGACAGGGAACACTGAAGCTTTCTTT
CDR3 protein: CASSAGTGNTEAFF

V gene: TRBV6-4
J gene: TRBJ1-5
D gene: .
clone size: .
CDR3 DNA: TGTGCCAGCAGCCCGGACTTTGTCAATCAGCCCCAGCATTTT
CDR3 protein: CASSPDFVNQPQHF

V gene: TRBV9
J gene: TRBJ2-1
D gene: .
clone size: .
CDR3 DNA: TGTGCCAGCAGCGTAACAGGACAGAACAATGAGCAGTTCTTC
CDR3 protein: CASSVTGQNNEQFF

V gene: TRBV7-2
J gene: TRBJ1-5
D gene: .
clone size: few
CDR3 DNA: TGTGCCAGCAGCTTAGTATGGGGCCTGGATCAGCCCCAGCATTTT
CDR3 protein: CASSLVWGLDQPQHF

V gene: TRBV6-2/TRBV6-3
J gene: TRBJ2-1
D gene: TRBD2
clone size: .
CDR3 DNA: TGTGCCAGCAGTCGCATAACTAGCGGGAGAGGTCAGTTCTTC
CDR3 protein: CASSRITSGRGQFF

V gene: TRBV10-3
J gene: TRBJ2-7
D gene: TRBD1
clone size: .
CDR3 DNA: TGTGCCATCAATTGGGACAGGGGCCACGAGCAGTACTTC
CDR3 protein: CAINWDRGHEQYF

V gene: TRBV19
J gene: TRBJ1-5
D gene: TRBD1
clone size: .
CDR3 DNA: TGTGCCAGTACTCCCGGGACAGGGGTACCAACCAATCAGCCCCAGCATTTT
CDR3 protein: CASTPGTGVPTNQPQHF

V gene: TRBV7-9
J gene: TRBJ2-1
D gene: .
clone size: .
CDR3 DNA: TGTGCCAGCAGCTTCAATAGCGGACACAATGAGCAGTTCTTC
CDR3 protein: CASSFNSGHNEQFF

V gene: TRBV4-1
J gene: TRBJ2-7
D gene: .
clone size: .
CDR3 DNA: TGCGCCAGCAGCCAAGACAGGGGCTACGAGCAGTACTTC
CDR3 protein: CASSQDRGYEQYF

V gene: TRBV6-6
J gene: TRBJ2-1
D gene: TRBD2
clone size: .
CDR3 DNA: TGTGCCAGCAGTTACCTCGGGGGGACCTACAATGAGCAGTTCTTC
CDR3 protein: CASSYLGGTYNEQFF

V gene: TRBV11-2
J gene: TRBJ2-5
D gene: TRBD2
clone size: .
CDR3 DNA: TGTGCCAGCAGCTGGATAAGCGGGAGTATGGAGACCCAGTACTTC
CDR3 protein: CASSWISGSMETQYF

V gene: TRBV15
J gene: TRBJ1-1
D gene: .
clone size: .
CDR3 DNA: TGTGCCACCAGCACGCAGGCCCTTGGGGAGGCTTTCTTT
CDR3 protein: CATSTQALGEAFF

V gene: TRBV5-5
J gene: TRBJ2-7
D gene: .
clone size: .
CDR3 DNA: TGTGCCAGCAGCTTGGGGCACTCCTACGAGCAGTACTTC
CDR3 protein: CASSLGHSYEQYF

V gene: TRBV29-1
J gene: TRBJ1-5
D gene: .
clone size: .
CDR3 DNA: TGCAGCGTGATTAGCGGGACGAATAGCAATCAGCCCCAGCATTTT
CDR3 protein: CSVISGTNSNQPQHF

V gene: TRBV27
J gene: TRBJ1-6
D gene: TRBD1
clone size: once
CDR3 DNA: TGTGCCAGCAGTTCGTTCGGGACAGGGGGATATTCACCCCTCCACTTT
CDR3 protein: CASSSFGTGGYSPLHF

V gene: TRBV6-5
J gene: TRBJ2-3
D gene: .
clone size: .
CDR3 DNA: TGTGCCAGCAGTCGGACTGGGAGGGATACGCAGTATTTT
CDR3 protein: CASSRTGRDTQYF

V gene: TRBV5-6
J gene: TRBJ2-5
D gene: .
clone size: .
CDR3 DNA: TGTGCCAGCAGCTTGGCCCTGGTTAGGAGAGAGACCCAGTACTTC
CDR3 protein: CASSLALVRRETQYF

V gene: TRBV3-1/TRBV3-2
J gene: TRBJ2-7
D gene: TRBD1
clone size: .
CDR3 DNA: TGTGCCAGCAGCCAACGACAGGGAACGCCCTACGAGCAGTACTTC
CDR3 protein: CASSQRQGTPYEQYF

V gene: TRBV11-3
J gene: TRBJ1-1
D gene: .
clone size: few
CDR3 DNA: TGTGCCAGCAGCTCCAACAGTTTAATGAACACTGAAGCTTTCTTT
CDR3 protein: CASSSNSLMNTEAFF

V gene: TRBV2
J gene: TRBJ2-7
D gene: .
clone size: .
CDR3 DNA: TGTGCCAGCAGTGTGGAGGGCTACGAGCAGTACTTC
CDR3 protein: CASSVEGYEQYF

V gene: TRBV5-1
J gene: TRBJ1-6
D gene: TRBD1
clone size: .
CDR3 DNA: TGCGCCAGCAGCTTGACAGGGGGAAATTCACCCCTCCACTTT
CDR3 protein: CASSLTGGNSPLHF

V gene: TRBV5-1
J gene: TRBJ1-3
D gene: .
clone size: .
CDR3 DNA: TGCGCCAGCAGCTTGGACAGTCCGAGCTCTGGAAACACCATATATTTT
CDR3 protein: CASSLDSPSSGNTIYF

V gene: TRBV5-6
J gene: TRBJ2-3
D gene: .
clone size: .
CDR3 DNA: TGTGCCAGCAGCTTGGCCTGGGCAGGGACAGATACGCAGTATTTT
CDR3 protein: CASSLAWAGTDTQYF

V gene: TRBV7-8
J gene: TRBJ2-1
D gene: TRBD2
clone size: .
CDR3 DNA: TGTGCCAGCAGCTTAGTAGAGGTAGCGGGGGAGAATGAGCAGTTCTTC
CDR3 protein: CASSLVEVAGENEQFF

V gene: TRBV5-8
J gene: TRBJ2-6
D gene: TRBD1
clone size: .
CDR3 DNA: TGTGCCAGCAGCTTTGGGGGGAGACAGGGGTCCTCTGGGGCCAACGTCCTGACTTTC
CDR3 protein: CASSFGGRQGSSGANVLTF

V gene: TRBV7-3
J gene: TRBJ1-6
D gene: .
clone size: .
CDR3 DNA: TGTGCCAGCAGCTTCCTACAGAATTCACCCCTCCACTTT
CDR3 protein: CASSFLQNSPLHF

V gene: TRBV7-8
J gene: TRBJ2-5
D gene: .
clone size: .
CDR3 DNA: TGTGCCAGCAGCTTACTAGGAGAAGAGACCCAGTACTTC
CDR3 protein: CASSLLGEETQYF

V gene: TRBV5-1
J gene: TRBJ2-3
D gene: TRBD2
clone size: .
CDR3 DNA: TGCGCCAGCAGCTCCTCCCCCACGGGGGGAATGACAGATACGCAGTATTTT
CDR3 protein: CASSSSPTGGMTDTQYF

V gene: TRBV30
J gene: TRBJ1-6
D gene: TRBD1
clone size: .
CDR3 DNA: TGTGCCTGGAACCGGGACAGGGGGGAATCACCCCTCCACTTT
CDR3 protein: CAWNRDRGESPLHF

V gene: TRBV3-1/TRBV3-2
J gene: TRBJ2-7
D gene: .
clone size: .
CDR3 DNA: TGTGCCAGCAGCTATAAAAGGGACTTTTGGGGCGAGCAGTACTTC
CDR3 protein: CASSYKRDFWGEQYF

V gene: TRBV5-4
J gene: TRBJ2-1
D gene: .
clone size: .
CDR3 DNA: TGTGCCAGCAGCCTGGGGGGAGACTCCTACAATGAGCAGTTCTTC
CDR3 protein: CASSLGGDSYNEQFF

V gene: TRBV6-1
J gene: TRBJ2-2
D gene: .
clone size: .
CDR3 DNA: TGTGCCAGCAGTGAAGCGGACAGCCTGAACACCGGGGAGCTGTTTTTT
CDR3 protein: CASSEADSLNTGELFF

V gene: TRBV28
J gene: TRBJ1-1
D gene: TRBD1
clone size: .
CDR3 DNA: TGTGCCAGCGGGGACAGGATCGAAGCTTTCTTT
CDR3 protein: CASGDRIEAFF

V gene: TRBV3-1/TRBV3-2
J gene: TRBJ1-6
D gene: TRBD1
clone size: .
CDR3 DNA: TGTGCCAGCAGGCGGGGACAGGGAGGTTCACCCCTCCACTTT
CDR3 protein: CASRRGQGGSPLHF

V gene: TRBV7-9
J gene: TRBJ2-3
D gene: .
clone size: few
CDR3 DNA: TGTGCCAGCAGCCAGACAGGCGATACGCAGTATTTT
CDR3 protein: CASSQTGDTQYF